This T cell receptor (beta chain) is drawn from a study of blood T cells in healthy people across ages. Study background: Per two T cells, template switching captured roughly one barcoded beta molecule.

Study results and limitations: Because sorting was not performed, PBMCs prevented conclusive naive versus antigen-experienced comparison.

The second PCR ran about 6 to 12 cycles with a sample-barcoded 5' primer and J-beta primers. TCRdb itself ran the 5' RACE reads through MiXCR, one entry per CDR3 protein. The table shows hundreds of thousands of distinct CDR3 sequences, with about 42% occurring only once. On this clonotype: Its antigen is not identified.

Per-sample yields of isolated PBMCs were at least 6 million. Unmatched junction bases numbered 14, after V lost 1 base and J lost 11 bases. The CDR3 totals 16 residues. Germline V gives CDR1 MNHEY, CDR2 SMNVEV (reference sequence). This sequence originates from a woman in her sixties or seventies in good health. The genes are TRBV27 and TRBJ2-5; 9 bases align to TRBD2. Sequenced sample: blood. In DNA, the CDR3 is TGTGCCAGCAGTTTATTGGGTCGCGGGAGGGCCTATGAGCAGTACTTC. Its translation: CASSLLGRGRAYEQYF.